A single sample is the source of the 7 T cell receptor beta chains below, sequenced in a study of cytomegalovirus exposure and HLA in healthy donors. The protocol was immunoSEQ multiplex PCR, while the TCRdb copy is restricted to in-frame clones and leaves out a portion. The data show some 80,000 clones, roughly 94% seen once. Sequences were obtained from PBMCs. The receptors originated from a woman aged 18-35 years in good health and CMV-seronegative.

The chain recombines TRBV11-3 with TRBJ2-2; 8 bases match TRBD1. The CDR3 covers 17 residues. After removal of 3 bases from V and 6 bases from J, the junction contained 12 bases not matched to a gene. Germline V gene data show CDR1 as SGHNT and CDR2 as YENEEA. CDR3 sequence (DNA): TGTGCCAGCAGCTTTTACGAAGGACAGGGAATCCCCGGGGAGCTGTTTTTT. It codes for CASSFYEGQGIPGELFF.

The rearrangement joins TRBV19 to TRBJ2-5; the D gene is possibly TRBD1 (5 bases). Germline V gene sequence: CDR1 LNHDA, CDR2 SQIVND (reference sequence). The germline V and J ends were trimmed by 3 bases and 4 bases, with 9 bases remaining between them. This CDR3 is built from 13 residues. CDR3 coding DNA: TGTGCCAGTAGTATGGGAAGGGGAGAGACCCAGTACTTC. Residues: CASSMGRGETQYF.

For the CDR3, the DNA is TGTGCCAGCAGTTACGCAACGGGACTCGCTGCCTACGAGCAGTACTTC. Translating it yields CASSYATGLAAYEQYF. The J gene is TRBJ2-7, the V gene TRBV6-5; D may be TRBD2 (6 bases). The germline gives CDR1 MNHEY, CDR2 SVGAGI. V lost 2 bases, J lost 2 bases, and 16 bases lay in between. The CDR3 contains 16 residues.

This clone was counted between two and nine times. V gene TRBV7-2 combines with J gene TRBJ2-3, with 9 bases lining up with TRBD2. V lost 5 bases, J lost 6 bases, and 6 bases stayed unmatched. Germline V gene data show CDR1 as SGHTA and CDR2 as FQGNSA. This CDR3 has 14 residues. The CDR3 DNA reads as TGTGCCAGCAGCGGAGCGGGGGGCGGCGATACGCAGTATTTT. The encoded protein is CASSGAGGGDTQYF.

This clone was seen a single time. CDR3 sequence: CASSLNRGGVEPQHF. CDR3 DNA sequence: TGTGCCAGCAGTTTAAATCGGGGGGGCGTAGAGCCCCAGCATTTT. The rearrangement joins TRBV27 to TRBJ1-5; TRBD1 might be the D (6 bases). This CDR3 has 15 residues. Germline V lookup: CDR1 MNHEY, CDR2 SMNVEV (reference sequence). Trimming cost V 2 bases and J 8 bases, with 16 bases left between them.

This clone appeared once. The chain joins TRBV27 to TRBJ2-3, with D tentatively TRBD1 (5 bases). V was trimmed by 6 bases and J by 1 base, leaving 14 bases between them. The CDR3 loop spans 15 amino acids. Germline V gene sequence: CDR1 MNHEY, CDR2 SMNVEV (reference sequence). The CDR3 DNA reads TGTGCCAGCAGCCGCGCAGGGCAGGGCACAGATACGCAGTATTTT. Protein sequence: CASSRAGQGTDTQYF.

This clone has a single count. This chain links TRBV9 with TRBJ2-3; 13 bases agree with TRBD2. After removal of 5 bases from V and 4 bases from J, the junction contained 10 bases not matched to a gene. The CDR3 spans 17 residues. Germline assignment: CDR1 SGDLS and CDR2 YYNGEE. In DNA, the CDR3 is TGTGCCAGCAGTCGGACTAGCGGGAGTGTAAAGGCAGATACGCAGTATTTT. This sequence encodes CASSRTSGSVKADTQYF.